The 17 T cell receptor beta chains below all came from one sample that was sequenced in a study of T cell changes during pregnancy in multiple sclerosis. Data came from immunoSEQ multiplex PCR; TCRdb stores just in-frame clones and leaves some out. The data hold about 98,000 clones, with roughly 94% observed a single time. This specimen consisted of peripheral blood, obtained after pregnancy. The receptors come from a female donor in good health, enrolled as a control in a pregnancy study.

CDR3: CATSRMVDGADTEAFF. The CDR3 nucleotides are TGTGCCACCAGCAGGATGGTAGATGGGGCGGACACTGAAGCTTTCTTT. The chain recombines TRBV15 with TRBJ1-1; a possible D gene is TRBD1 (5 bases). CDR1 is LNHNV and CDR2 is YYDKDF in the germline V gene (reference sequence). The CDR3 has 16 residues. The V end lost 3 bases, the J end lost 3 bases, and 17 bases lay between the germline ends.

Of note for this clone: The junction departs from the called germline gene at one end, perhaps through a read error. This chain links TRBV7-7 with TRBJ2-3; weak D call: TRBD2 (7 bases). The CDR3 covers 15 residues. The germline CDR1 and CDR2 sequences are SSHAT and FNYEAQ (reference sequence). The CDR3 DNA is TGTGCTAGCAGCTTAGGGGGGGGAGTGACAGATACGCAGTATTTT. Residues: CASSLGGGVTDTQYF.

V gene TRBV5-4 combines with J gene TRBJ2-7; possible D gene TRBD1, 6 bases. This CDR3 is 13 amino acids long. The V and J ends lost 4 bases and 4 bases respectively, with 12 bases between them. Germline assignment: CDR1 SGHNT and CDR2 YYREEE (reference sequence). CDR3 DNA sequence: TGTGCCAGCAGCCAAGAAAGGGGGTACGAGCAGTACTTC. Its translation: CASSQERGYEQYF. Looking up the rest from reference TRBV5-4 and TRBJ2-7 gives the full variable domain: ETGVTQSPTHLIKTRGQQVTLRCSSQSGHNTVSWYQQALGQGPQFIFQYYREEENGRGNFPPRFSGLQFPNYSSELNVNALELDDSALYLCASSQERGYEQYFGPGTRLTVT.

The gene calls are TRBV25-1 and TRBJ1-1; D not certain. The CDR3 has 12 residues. Trimming removed 6 bases at V and 4 bases at J, with 9 bases between. Germline V CDR1 and CDR2: MGHDK, SYGVNS. This CDR3 is CASRGGFTEAFF. As DNA, the CDR3 is TGTGCCAGCAGGGGCGGGTTCACTGAAGCTTTCTTT.

The chain employs TRBV7-8 and TRBJ2-5; weak D call: TRBD1 (5 bases). CDR3 size: 13 residues. The V end lost 3 bases, the J end lost 4 bases, and 9 bases lay between the germline ends. Germline V gene sequence: CDR1 SGHVS, CDR2 FQNEAQ. The CDR3, as DNA: TGTGCCAGCAGCTTGTGGGGCCGAGAGACCCAGTACTTC. It specifies CASSLWGRETQYF. Full variable domain (missing parts from reference TRBV7-8 and TRBJ2-5): GAGVSQSPRYKVAKRGQDVALRCDPISGHVSLFWYQQALGQGPEFLTYFQNEAQLDKSGLPSDRFFAERPEGSVSTLKIQRTQQEDSAVYLCASSLWGRETQYFGPGTRLLVL.

This chain joins TRBV7-9 and TRBJ1-2; 10 nucleotides line up with TRBD1. The CDR3 has 19 amino acids. With 5 bases clipped from V and 4 bases from J, the junction kept 19 bases outside the gene matches. Germline loops: CDR1 SEHNR, CDR2 FQNEAQ (reference sequence). In nucleotides, the CDR3 is TGTGCCAGCAGCGAAATACTTGGAGACAGGGGGCAATTGGGCTATGGCTACACCTTC. Its protein is CASSEILGDRGQLGYGYTF.

J is TRBJ2-7 and V is TRBV6-5, with D perhaps TRBD2 (5 bases). V was pared by 6 bases and J by 6 bases, with 12 bases between. Germline assignment: CDR1 MNHEY and CDR2 SVGAGI. This CDR3 has 12 amino acids. This chain's CDR3 is CASSRTRTEQYF. CDR3 nucleotide sequence: TGTGCCAGCAGCCGTACTAGGACCGAGCAGTACTTC.

The rearrangement links TRBV27 to TRBJ2-7, with D perhaps TRBD1 (6 bases). The CDR3 loop spans 15 amino acids. In germline, CDR1 is MNHEY, CDR2 SMNVEV (reference sequence). The germline V and J ends were trimmed by 8 bases and 3 bases, with 20 bases remaining between them. CDR3 sequence reads: CASQPSTGLSYEQYF. The CDR3 nucleotides are TGTGCCAGCCAACCTAGTACAGGGCTCAGCTACGAGCAGTACTTC.

This sequence joins TRBV4-2 and TRBJ2-4; D is ambiguous. Germline lookup yields CDR1 LGHNA and CDR2 YNFKEQ. V lost 2 bases, J lost 0 bases, and 11 bases lay in between. The length of the CDR3 is 16 residues. In nucleotides, the CDR3 is TGTGCCAGCAGCCAATCGTCACAGTTAGCCAAAAACATTCAGTACTTC. It translates to CASSQSSQLAKNIQYF.

This clone appeared a single time. This rearrangement joins TRBV28 to TRBJ1-2; D possibly corresponds to TRBD1 (5 bases). V shed 2 bases and J shed 7 bases, with 5 bases lying between them. The CDR3 loop spans 11 amino acids. Germline CDR1 is MDHEN and CDR2 is SYDVKM. CDR3 region: CASSLRGGYTF. CDR3 nucleotide sequence: TGTGCCAGCAGTTTAAGGGGTGGCTACACCTTC.

The chain carries TRBV5-1 and TRBJ2-3; TRBD1 might be the D (5 bases). Trimming removed 9 bases at V and 4 bases at J, with 15 bases between. The germline gives CDR1 SGHRS, CDR2 YFSETQ. The CDR3 extends over 13 amino acids. The chain's CDR3 is CATKTEGADTQYF. CDR3 bases: TGCGCCACCAAGACCGAAGGGGCAGATACGCAGTATTTT.

This clone turned up a few times. The junction shows a germline mismatch at one end, possibly a read error. This chain joins TRBV7-7 and TRBJ2-1; tentatively, D is TRBD1 (5 bases). The CDR3 has 15 amino acids. Germline-derived CDR1 and CDR2 are SSHAT and FNYEAQ (reference sequence). The CDR3 sequence: CASSLRLGQGNEQFF. CDR3 in DNA: TGTGCTAGCAGCTTAAGGTTAGGTCAGGGCAATGAGCAGTTCTTC.

The chain carries TRBV7-6 and TRBJ1-5; D uncertain. V was pared by 1 base and J by 5 bases, with 6 bases between. The CDR3 totals 13 residues. CDR1 and CDR2 from the germline V gene are SGHVS and FNYEAQ. The CDR3: CASSLEGDQPQHF. CDR3 nucleotide sequence: TGTGCCAGCAGCTTAGAAGGAGATCAGCCCCAGCATTTT.

This clone occurred a few times. V gene TRBV19 combines with J gene TRBJ1-4; 7 bases are shared with TRBD1. Germline values: CDR1 LNHDA, CDR2 SQIVND (reference sequence). The trim removed 5 bases at V and 8 bases at J, leaving 2 bases unmatched. This CDR3 contains 12 residues. CDR3 sequence (DNA): TGTGCCAGTAGTTCAGGGGGGGAAAAACTGTTTTTT. Protein: CASSSGGEKLFF.

This chain's CDR3 is CATSREGGRAYNEQFF. CDR3 sequence (DNA): TGTGCCACCAGCAGAGAGGGGGGGCGGGCATACAATGAGCAGTTCTTC. The rearrangement links TRBV15 to TRBJ2-1, with D possibly being TRBD2 (7 bases). The CDR3 length is 16 residues. V lost 0 bases and J 4 bases, leaving 13 bases between the germline ends. The germline CDR1 and CDR2 sequences are LNHNV and YYDKDF (reference sequence).

The chain recombines TRBV6-6 with TRBJ1-1; tentatively, D is TRBD1 (5 bases). The CDR3 sequence is 14 residues long. Germline loops: CDR1 MNHNY, CDR2 SVGAGI (reference sequence). The V end was cut by 7 bases, the J end by 8 bases, with 20 bases between. The CDR3 DNA reads as TGTGCCAGCACAAGTGGGGGGAAAACTAACGAAGCTTTCTTT. Protein sequence: CASTSGGKTNEAFF.

The genes are TRBV5-1 and TRBJ1-1; TRBD1 matches at 7 bases. Germline CDR1 reads SGHRS; CDR2 reads YFSETQ. V was pared by 0 bases and J by 5 bases, with 7 bases of the junction left unmatched. The CDR3 totals 15 residues. The CDR3 nucleotides read TGCGCCAGCAGCTTGGCCCACTTCAGGGGGACTGAAGCTTTCTTT. Its protein product is CASSLAHFRGTEAFF. Variable domain in full (rest from reference TRBV5-1 and TRBJ1-1): KAGVTQTPRYLIKTRGQQVTLSCSPISGHRSVSWYQQTPGQGLQFLFEYFSETQRNKGNFPGRFSGRQFSNSRSEMNVSTLELGDSALYLCASSLAHFRGTEAFFGQGTRLTVV.